This TCR beta chain was sequenced in a study of T-cell reconstitution after alpha-beta-depleted transplantation in children. Study-wide results and limits: Reported findings indicate that, about two months after transplant, alpha-beta T cells came from several hundred expanded clones, which were derived from non-depleted graft cells.

The junction had 23 bases not matched to a gene; V was cut back by 6 bases and J by 0 bases. CDR3 size: 22 residues. Germline V lookup: CDR1 MRHNA, CDR2 SNTAGT. This clonotype was counted many times. The antigen is undetermined. Unique molecular identifiers were incorporated during preparation of the TCRbeta library. TCRdb processed the PCR reads anew with MiXCR; each CDR3 protein has one entry. The table includes around 450,000 distinct CDR3 sequences, roughly a tenth detected once. The material sequenced was PBMCs, taken before TCRalphabeta/CD19-depleted stem cell transplant. The chain joins TRBV6-4 to TRBJ2-6, with 7 bases lining up with TRBD1. This clonotype was obtained from a child aged 2 to 15 with inherited bone marrow failure, due to receive a stem cell transplant. The CDR3 region is CASRPLEGAGFWGISGANVLTF. In nucleotides, the CDR3 is TGTGCCAGCAGACCCCTTGAGGGGGCAGGTTTCTGGGGAATCTCTGGGGCCAACGTCCTGACTTTC.